The entry below describes one T cell receptor (beta chain). No antigen is known for it. At the DNA level, this CDR3 is encoded by other sequences in the same sample as well. CD45RO-negative cells were positively selected for CCR7, leaving out terminally differentiated effector memory CD45RA+ cells. Deep-level assay runs were performed. Sequencing used immunoSEQ multiplex PCR; TCRdb keeps in-frame clones, though not all of them. The profile covers roughly 600,000 clones, with roughly 98% appearing a single time and approximately 0.33% taken by the ten largest. This record comes from a study of shared clonotypes between healthy human individuals. Trimming pared 3 bases from V and 2 bases from J, leaving 3 bases between. Germline CDR1 and CDR2: SGHRS and YFSETQ. The CDR3 length is 11 residues. Study-wide results and caveats: Donor scarcity curtailed the genetic and exposure-history diversity represented herein. The sharing of around 5% of naive CD4 clonotypes was seen across several donors.

The receptor's source is a young man in good health. The rearrangement joins TRBV5-1 to TRBJ2-7; D is unclear. Sequencing was performed on naive CD8+ T cells sorted from blood. The CDR3 bases are TGCGCCAGCAGCTCCGCCTACGAGCAGTACTTC. Protein: CASSSAYEQYF.